This T cell receptor beta chain came from a study of T cells after yellow fever vaccination. Across the study: Each low-cell-number fraction was prepared by means of SMART-Seq v4 Ultra Low Input.

This clonotype came up once. The antigen is undetermined. V lost 6 bases, J lost 3 bases, and 4 bases stayed unmatched. This CDR3 is 14 amino acids long. Germline assignment: CDR1 MRHNA and CDR2 SNTAGT. Overall study findings and caveats: Sorted repertoires could include abundant contaminating clonotypes from bulk cells.

TCRdb processed the 5' RACE reads anew with MiXCR; each CDR3 protein has one entry. The data show about 630,000 distinct CDR3 sequences, over 9% seen once. The chain links TRBV6-4 to TRBJ2-2; 7 bases align to TRBD2. The sequence derives from a man aged 30-40 years who received the YFV17D yellow fever vaccine. This specimen was PBMCs, taken on the day of the yellow fever booster vaccination. The CDR3 DNA follows: TGTGCCAGCAGCCGACTAGCCCACACCGGGGAGCTGTTTTTT. Protein product: CASSRLAHTGELFF.